The next 12 T cell receptor beta chains were all read from a single sample in a study of T cells after yellow fever vaccination. TCRdb fed the 5' RACE reads into MiXCR, producing one record per CDR3 protein. The sample lists around 610,000 distinct CDR3 sequences, roughly 13% seen once, with over 12% in the top ten. The sequenced sample was PBMCs, obtained on the day of the yellow fever booster vaccination. These receptors were obtained from a man aged 30 to 45 who received the YFV17D yellow fever vaccine.

The V call is TRBV29-1, the J call TRBJ2-3, with 9 bases lining up with TRBD1. Germline-derived CDR1 and CDR2 are SQVTM and ANQGSEA. The CDR3 is made up of 15 amino acids. J gave up 3 bases and V 2 bases, and 6 bases lay outside the gene matches. CDR3 loop: CSVEPGQGKTDTQYF. The CDR3 DNA sequence: TGCAGCGTTGAACCTGGACAGGGGAAAACAGATACGCAGTATTTT.

The chain is built from TRBV5-6 and TRBJ2-5; no clear D. Deletions cut 1 base from V and 3 bases from J, with 7 bases between. The CDR3 has 13 residues. CDR1 is SGHDT, CDR2 YYEEEE, per germline. CDR3 nucleotides: TGTGCCAGCAGCTTGCACCAGGAAGAGACCCAGTACTTC. Protein product: CASSLHQEETQYF.

This clonotype was seen at least ten times. The genes are TRBV24-1 and TRBJ2-5; TRBD2 might be the D (5 bases). V was pared by 5 bases and J by 5 bases, with 11 bases between. The CDR3 is made up of 13 amino acids. The germline gives CDR1 KGHDR, CDR2 SFDVKD. The CDR3 reads CATSAGDPETQYF. As DNA, the CDR3 is TGTGCCACCAGTGCCGGGGATCCCGAGACCCAGTACTTC.

This clonotype appeared a few times. The rearrangement joins TRBV7-2 to TRBJ1-3; D is ambiguous. Germline values: CDR1 SGHTA, CDR2 FQGNSA. The V and J ends lost 5 bases and 2 bases respectively, with 13 bases between them. The CDR3 spans 15 residues. CDR3 bases: TGTGCCAGCAGCACCCCGGTTAGGGCTGGAAACACCATATATTTT. Translation gives CASSTPVRAGNTIYF.

The rearrangement joins TRBV29-1 to TRBJ2-3; perhaps TRBD1 as D (6 bases). V was shortened by 6 bases and J by 0 bases, with 10 bases between the two germline ends. This CDR3 comprises 13 residues. Germline lookup yields CDR1 SQVTM and CDR2 ANQGSEA. CDR3 nucleotides: TGCAGCGTGGGGGCCAGCAGCACAGATACGCAGTATTTT. Encoded protein: CSVGASSTDTQYF.

This clonotype was counted between two and nine times. The genes are TRBV29-1 and TRBJ2-7; 7 positions agree with TRBD2. The ends lost 1 base at V and 4 bases at J; junction bases unmatched: 13. This CDR3 is 16 amino acids long. Looked up from germline, CDR1 is SQVTM and CDR2 is ANQGSEA. CDR3 DNA sequence: TGCAGCGTTGAAGGCAGCGGGAAAAGGGGCCATTACGAGCAGTACTTC. Amino acids: CSVEGSGKRGHYEQYF.

This clonotype has a handful of counts. This chain links TRBV28 with TRBJ2-7; 10 bases agree with TRBD1. The CDR3 consists of 17 residues. Germline-derived CDR1 and CDR2 are MDHEN and SYDVKM. Losses at the gene ends were 6 bases for V and 6 bases for J; bases not matched to a gene: 17. The chain's CDR3 is CASSLLGSGQGIGEQYF. The DNA of the CDR3 is TGTGCCAGCAGCCTACTCGGCTCGGGACAGGGGATTGGCGAGCAGTACTTC.

This clonotype was observed a few times. The rearrangement links TRBV6-1 to TRBJ2-3; 10 bases map to TRBD1. The V gene end was trimmed by 8 bases and the J gene end by 2 bases; junction bases not matched to a gene: 7. Germline assignment: CDR1 MNHNS and CDR2 SASEGT. The CDR3 spans 15 residues. The CDR3 loop is CASGDRGRPTDTQYF. CDR3 DNA sequence: TGTGCCAGCGGAGACAGGGGGCGGCCCACAGATACGCAGTATTTT.

This clonotype was seen a handful of times. V and J are TRBV12-3 or TRBV12-4 and TRBJ2-2; the D is unclear. V lost 10 bases, J lost 8 bases, and 17 bases lay in between. The CDR3 spans 13 residues. In nucleotides, the CDR3 is TGTGCCACAGGAACCGAAGGGTGGGGGGAGCTGTTTTTT. Amino acid sequence: CATGTEGWGELFF.

The sample holds a few counts of this clonotype. In DNA form, the CDR3 reads TGTGCCAGCAGCCTATACTCTGAGCAGTTCTTC. Translating gives CASSLYSEQFF. The chain carries TRBV14 and TRBJ2-1; D remains ambiguous. CDR3 length: 11 residues. Germline CDR1 SGHDN, CDR2 FVKESK. V was trimmed by 4 bases and J by 9 bases, leaving 7 bases between them.

CDR3 sequence reads: CASSLAPTGLAYEQYF. Written as DNA, the CDR3 is TGTGCCAGCAGCTTAGCCCCTACAGGGCTCGCCTACGAGCAGTACTTC. V and J are TRBV7-2 and TRBJ2-7; D might be TRBD1 (6 bases). V was cut by 0 bases and J by 2 bases, with 14 bases left in between. CDR1 is SGHTA, CDR2 FQGNSA, per germline. The CDR3 loop spans 16 amino acids.

This clonotype was observed at least ten times. The chain joins TRBV29-1 to TRBJ1-4; D perhaps matches TRBD1 (6 bases). This CDR3 has 13 amino acids. Trimming shortened V by 2 bases and J by 7 bases, and 11 bases separated the two germline ends. The germline V gene has CDR1 SQVTM and CDR2 ANQGSEA. CDR3 sequence: CSVEFRGGEKLFF. As DNA, the CDR3 is TGCAGCGTTGAATTCAGGGGTGGTGAAAAACTGTTTTTT.